One T cell receptor (beta chain) is described in this entry. The antigen remains unidentified. The time point was: recipient sample about 28 days before transplant, after cytoreduction. Recipients were bled about 28 days pretransplant and at posttransplant days 30, 100, 180. The data belong to a study of T cell clonotyping in hematopoietic cell transplantation. Using immunoSEQ multiplex PCR, the repertoire was profiled, and TCRdb retains in-frame clones only, with some absent. The data contain some 26,000 clones, roughly 84% of them singletons. Broader study findings: Broader posttransplant TCR repertoire diversity was predicted by graft donor and pretransplant recipient Inverse Simpson Index values.

The origin of this receptor is a man between 40 and 49 years old with acute myeloid leukemia. Some clones in this sample may be carry-over from other donors' samples. The material sequenced was peripheral blood mononuclear cells, taken before stem cell transplant.

The CDR3 spells CASSAMGAAETQYF. Written as DNA, the CDR3 is TGTGCCAGCAGTGCCATGGGGGCCGCGGAGACCCAGTACTTC. V is TRBV6-1 and J is TRBJ2-5, with a weak D call TRBD1 (6 bases). Germline-derived CDR1 and CDR2 are MNHNS and SASEGT. The CDR3 spans 14 residues. V dropped 4 bases and J dropped 5 bases, with 14 bases sitting between them.